A single sample gave rise to the 20 T cell receptor beta chains below, sequenced in a study of blood T cells in healthy people across ages. The use of a sample-barcoded 5' primer and a J-beta primer mix characterized a second PCR of about 6 to 11 cycles. TCRdb recomputed calls from the 5' RACE reads with MiXCR, one row per CDR3 protein. The sample consists of about 640,000 distinct CDR3 sequences, around three fifths of them appearing once. What was sequenced was blood. All receptors derive from a man aged 55 to 70 in good health.

This clonotype was found a few times. The rearrangement uses TRBV6-6 and TRBJ2-1; D gene ambiguous. The V gene's germline CDR1 is MNHNY and CDR2 SVGAGI (reference sequence). V was pared by 2 bases and J by 3 bases, with 8 bases between. The CDR3 runs to 14 residues. CDR3: CASSYNQRYNEQFF. The CDR3 nucleotides are TGTGCCAGCAGTTACAACCAGCGCTACAATGAGCAGTTCTTC.

The J gene is TRBJ2-5, the V gene TRBV2, with 8 positions matching TRBD2. Germline loops: CDR1 SNHLY, CDR2 FYNNEI. CDR3 length equals 14 residues. V was clipped by 4 bases and J by 2 bases; unmatched bases: 3. The CDR3 here is CASSGTSPQETQYF. For the CDR3, the DNA is TGTGCCAGCAGTGGGACTAGCCCTCAAGAGACCCAGTACTTC.

This clonotype was seen at least ten times. The rearrangement uses TRBV4-1 and TRBJ2-3; TRBD2 matches at 10 bases. Looked up from germline, CDR1 is MGHRA and CDR2 is YSYEKL. The CDR3 covers 14 residues. Germline trimming cut 7 bases from V and 5 bases from J; bases unmatched to any gene: 6. The CDR3: CASTSGGAGDTQYF. The CDR3, as DNA: TGCGCCAGCACAAGCGGGGGGGCGGGAGATACGCAGTATTTT.

The genes are TRBV4-1 and TRBJ2-6; D is uncertain. Germline-derived CDR1 and CDR2 are MGHRA and YSYEKL. Between the trimmed V and J ends, which lost 4 bases and 1 base, there was a span of 14 bases. The CDR3 is made up of 17 amino acids. The CDR3 is CASSPTPGRSGANVLTF. The DNA of the CDR3 is TGCGCCAGCAGCCCAACCCCCGGACGGTCTGGGGCCAACGTCCTGACTTTC.

This chain joins TRBV15 and TRBJ2-6; 7 positions agree with TRBD1. The CDR3 is 16 amino acids. The germline gives CDR1 LNHNV, CDR2 YYDKDF (reference sequence). With 1 base clipped from V and 3 bases from J, the junction kept 3 bases outside the gene matches. CDR3 in amino acids: CATSRGGTVGANVLTF. As DNA, the CDR3 is TGTGCCACCAGCAGAGGAGGGACAGTTGGGGCCAACGTCCTGACTTTC.

The chain has TRBV20-1 and TRBJ2-5; D possibly corresponds to TRBD1 (6 bases). Germline loops: CDR1 DFQATT, CDR2 SNEGSKA (reference sequence). This CDR3 spans 12 amino acids. Trimming pared 1 base from V and 4 bases from J, leaving 7 bases between. The CDR3 coding sequence is TGCAGTGCTAGAGTGGGGGCAGAGACCCAGTACTTC. Its protein product is CSARVGAETQYF.

In its sample, this clonotype was seen a few times. The V and J genes are TRBV7-9 and TRBJ1-2; the D gene is possibly TRBD1 (5 bases). V lost 5 bases, J lost 4 bases, and 11 bases lay in between. Germline V gives CDR1 SEHNR, CDR2 FQNEAQ (reference sequence). The CDR3 loop spans 13 amino acids. The CDR3 here is CASSPGPIYGYTF. The CDR3 coding sequence is TGTGCCAGCAGCCCGGGACCGATCTATGGCTACACCTTC.

V gene TRBV20-1 combines with J gene TRBJ2-3; 12 nucleotides match TRBD2. The V and J ends lost 5 bases and 0 bases, in that order; junction bases with no gene match: 3. CDR1 and CDR2 from the germline V gene are DFQATT and SNEGSKA (reference sequence). This CDR3 has 15 amino acids. Here the CDR3 reads CSAGLAGSSTDTQYF. The CDR3 DNA sequence: TGCAGTGCTGGACTAGCGGGATCTAGCACAGATACGCAGTATTTT.

The chain carries TRBV6-1 and TRBJ1-6, with D perhaps TRBD1 (5 bases). The V gene's germline CDR1 is MNHNS and CDR2 SASEGT. The CDR3 length is 17 residues. The germline V and J ends were trimmed by 3 bases and 2 bases, with 14 bases remaining between them. The CDR3 DNA reads as TGTGCCAGCAGTGATTACCCCGCAGGGACCTATAATTCACCCCTCCACTTT. Protein sequence: CASSDYPAGTYNSPLHF.

The chain couples TRBV6-1 to TRBJ2-5, with D possibly TRBD2 on 7 matching bases. CDR3 size: 14 residues. Deletions cut 8 bases from V and 1 base from J, with 14 bases between. Germline CDR1 reads MNHNS; CDR2 reads SASEGT. In DNA form, the CDR3 reads TGTGCCAGCGCGAGGGGGGGGATCCAAGAGACCCAGTACTTC. It yields the protein CASARGGIQETQYF.

The chain links TRBV18 to TRBJ2-3, with D unclear. CDR3 length equals 15 residues. V was trimmed by 2 bases and J by 0 bases, leaving 9 bases between them. The germline gives CDR1 KGHSH, CDR2 LQKENI. CDR3 sequence: CASSPIRSSTDTQYF. CDR3 coding DNA: TGTGCCAGCTCACCAATCAGGAGTAGCACAGATACGCAGTATTTT.

This chain uses TRBV12-5 with TRBJ2-7, with D possibly being TRBD1 (6 bases). V shed 3 bases and J shed 3 bases, with 18 bases lying between them. CDR1 and CDR2 from the germline V gene are LGHNT and FRNRAP. The CDR3 extends over 16 amino acids. CDR3 sequence (DNA): TGTGCTAGTGGTTTCCTTCTCCGGGACAACTACTACGAGCAGTACTTC. Protein: CASGFLLRDNYYEQYF.

The chain couples TRBV29-1 to TRBJ2-7, with a possible D match to TRBD2 (5 bases). The CDR3 has 11 amino acids. V lost 7 bases and J lost 3, with 10 bases in between. Per the germline V gene, CDR1 is SQVTM and CDR2 is ANQGSEA. The CDR3 DNA reads TGCAGCGGGTCCCGGGGCTACGAGCAGTACTTC. Amino acids: CSGSRGYEQYF.

The gene calls are TRBV4-2 and TRBJ2-2; TRBD2 is a possible D gene (6 bases). This CDR3 is 17 amino acids long. Trimming removed 1 base at V and 4 bases at J, with 16 bases between. Germline V gene sequence: CDR1 LGHNA, CDR2 YNFKEQ. The CDR3, as DNA: TGTGCCAGCAGCCAAGTCCCCGCGGGGATGGGCACCGGGGAGCTGTTTTTT. The encoded protein is CASSQVPAGMGTGELFF.

To note about this clonotype: A much larger clone sits a single nucleotide away, making a read error possible. The V call is TRBV4-1, the J call TRBJ1-5; D not certain. Germline CDR1 reads MGHRA; CDR2 reads YSYEKL. The CDR3 sequence is 15 residues long. CDR3 coding DNA: TGCGCCGGCAGCCAAGATCCGGGAACCAATCAGCCCCAGCATTTT. Its translation is CAGSQDPGTNQPQHF.

Points on this clonotype: This may arise from a read error, as a much more abundant clone is one base away. The rearrangement links TRBV9 to TRBJ2-1, with a tentative D call TRBD2 (5 bases). This CDR3 comprises 14 residues. Trimming pared 4 bases from V and 5 bases from J, leaving 13 bases between. CDR1 is SGDLS and CDR2 is YYNGEE in the germline V gene. CDR3 protein: CASSPQDCHNEQFF. Here the CDR3 DNA reads TGTGCCAGCAGCCCCCAGGACTGCCACAATGAGCAGTTCTTC.

In its sample, this clonotype was seen once. V usage is TRBV3-1 and J usage is TRBJ2-1, with D uncertain. The CDR3 length is 13 residues. Germline assignment: CDR1 LGHDT and CDR2 YNNKEL (reference sequence). V lost 4 bases, J lost 5 bases, and 9 bases lay in between. As DNA, the CDR3 is TGTGCCAGCAGCCCCCCTAGTCACAATGAGCAGTTCTTC. It codes for CASSPPSHNEQFF.

The chain is built from TRBV20-1 and TRBJ2-7; TRBD2 is a possible D gene (6 bases). Germline V CDR1 and CDR2: DFQATT, SNEGSKA (reference sequence). V was cut by 7 bases and J by 7 bases, with 20 bases left in between. The CDR3 length is 13 residues. The CDR3 coding sequence is TGCAGTGGGAGCGACGGGGGTCTACGGGAGCAGTACTTC. Its translation is CSGSDGGLREQYF.

This sequence joins TRBV7-9 and TRBJ1-6; D gene unclear. The V end was cut by 5 bases, the J end by 8 bases, with 19 bases between. CDR1 is SEHNR, CDR2 FQNEAQ, per germline (reference sequence). The CDR3 spans 16 residues. CDR3 DNA: TGTGCCAGCAGCCCCCTCGTATCACGGGGTGATTCACCCCTCCACTTT. This sequence encodes CASSPLVSRGDSPLHF.

The V and J genes are TRBV7-2 and TRBJ2-1; D not resolved. V was cut by 5 bases and J by 8 bases, with 16 bases left in between. Germline V gives CDR1 SGHTA, CDR2 FQGNSA. This CDR3 has 14 residues. The CDR3 loop reads CASSPGWRTDEQFF. CDR3 DNA: TGTGCCAGCAGCCCCGGCTGGCGAACGGATGAGCAGTTCTTC.